The 24 T cell receptor beta chains below all came from one sample that was sequenced in a study of T cell changes during pregnancy in multiple sclerosis. The assay was immunoSEQ multiplex PCR, and TCRdb's table has in-frame clones only and misses some. Of 60,000 to 90,000 clones listed, 80% to 95% are singletons. Sequenced here: peripheral blood, sampled in the first trimester of pregnancy. These receptors were obtained from a female donor in good health, enrolled as a control in a pregnancy study.

The chain has TRBV2 and TRBJ2-3; 11 bases agree with TRBD1. This CDR3 spans 15 amino acids. The V gene's germline CDR1 is SNHLY and CDR2 FYNNEI. V shed 5 bases, J shed 5 bases, and the junction held 6 bases outside the gene matches. The CDR3 region has the DNA TGTGCCAGCAGTCGGACAGGGGGCATGGGAGATACGCAGTATTTT. Translated: CASSRTGGMGDTQYF.

J is TRBJ2-1 and V is TRBV5-1; 7 bases align to TRBD2. V shed 3 bases, J shed 2 bases, and the junction held 5 bases outside the gene matches. The germline V gene encodes CDR1 SGHRS and CDR2 YFSETQ. This CDR3 has 15 amino acids. CDR3 in DNA: TGCGCCAGCAGCTCCAGCGGGGATACCTACAATGAGCAGTTCTTC. This encodes CASSSSGDTYNEQFF.

The chain combines TRBV5-1 with TRBJ2-7; no clear D. Per germline, CDR1 SGHRS and CDR2 YFSETQ. The CDR3 contains 13 residues. Trimming took 4 bases from V and 6 from J, leaving 14 bases between them. CDR3 loop: CASSHAPASEQYF. CDR3 DNA sequence: TGCGCCAGCAGCCACGCGCCGGCTAGCGAGCAGTACTTC.

The chain uses TRBV2 and TRBJ2-6; D uncertain. The CDR3 spans 15 residues. The V gene lost 4 bases and the J gene lost 4 bases, with 11 bases spanning the gap. CDR1 and CDR2 (germline): SNHLY, FYNNEI. DNA for the CDR3: TGTGCCAGCAGTGGAGAGGAGAGCGGGGCCAACGTCCTGACTTTC. Its protein product is CASSGEESGANVLTF.

CDR3 protein: CASSLRSYEQYF. CDR3 coding DNA: TGTGCCAGCAGCTTGAGGTCCTACGAGCAGTACTTC. The chain joins TRBV13 to TRBJ2-7; D unresolved. The CDR3 has 12 amino acids. V gave up 3 bases and J gave up 1 base, with 4 bases separating them. The germline gives CDR1 PRHDT, CDR2 FYEKMQ (reference sequence).

The V gene is TRBV7-8, the J gene TRBJ2-7, with TRBD2 as a possible D gene (6 bases). Germline CDR1 reads SGHVS; CDR2 reads FQNEAQ. Trimming removed 1 base from V and 7 bases from J, with 11 bases in between. This CDR3 region has 13 residues. The CDR3 nucleotides are TGTGCCAGCAGCTTAGGCCTAGCGATAGAGCAGTACTTC. It encodes CASSLGLAIEQYF.

The V and J genes are TRBV21-1 and TRBJ2-7; the table's D call, TRBD1, has no DNA check behind it. TRBV21-1 is tagged as a pseudogene. This CDR3 is built from 13 residues. This chain's CDR3 is CASSKTGEREQYF. The CDR3 DNA sequence: TGTGCCAGCAGCAAGACAGGGGAACGCGAGCAGTACTTC.

The V and J genes are TRBV19 and TRBJ1-5, with TRBD1 matching 7 bases. The CDR3 is made up of 16 amino acids. The germline V gene has CDR1 LNHDA and CDR2 SQIVND (reference sequence). The junction had 11 bases not matched to a gene; V was cut back by 5 bases and J by 4 bases. The CDR3 here is CASSRNRQGGNQPQHF. CDR3 DNA sequence: TGTGCCAGTAGTCGCAACCGACAGGGCGGTAATCAGCCCCAGCATTTT.

This clone was seen once. The chain links TRBV5-1 to TRBJ2-5; TRBD1 matches 7 bases. This CDR3 contains 15 residues. Trimming took 4 bases from V and 3 from J; bases not matched to a gene: 9. The germline V gene encodes CDR1 SGHRS and CDR2 YFSETQ. The CDR3 sequence: CASSPTPTGKETQYF. CDR3 coding DNA: TGCGCCAGCAGCCCGACCCCGACAGGGAAAGAGACCCAGTACTTC. The whole variable domain, filled in from reference TRBV5-1 and TRBJ2-5, reads KAGVTQTPRYLIKTRGQQVTLSCSPISGHRSVSWYQQTPGQGLQFLFEYFSETQRNKGNFPGRFSGRQFSNSRSEMNVSTLELGDSALYLCASSPTPTGKETQYFGPGTRLLVL.

J is TRBJ1-5 and V is TRBV5-1, with D possibly being TRBD1 (5 bases). CDR1 and CDR2 from the germline V gene are SGHRS and YFSETQ. The CDR3 is 15 amino acids. V was cut by 7 bases and J by 0 bases, with 14 bases left in between. The CDR3 here is CASSPEGDSNQPQHF. Here the CDR3 DNA reads TGCGCCAGCTCCCCTGAAGGGGATAGCAATCAGCCCCAGCATTTT.

This rearrangement joins TRBV5-1 to TRBJ2-5; D perhaps matches TRBD1 (5 bases). The germline V gene has CDR1 SGHRS and CDR2 YFSETQ. Trimming left V 4 bases short and J 1 base short, with 11 bases between. CDR3 length equals 14 residues. The CDR3 DNA sequence: TGCGCCAGCAGCCCCAGACAGATCCAAGAGACCCAGTACTTC. This translates into CASSPRQIQETQYF.

The chain uses TRBV6-5 and TRBJ2-5; 7 nucleotides match TRBD1. Germline V gene lookup returns CDR1 MNHEY and CDR2 SVGAGI. The CDR3 extends over 15 amino acids. After removal of 0 bases from V and 5 bases from J, the junction contained 6 bases not matched to a gene. Here the CDR3 reads CASSYSDRVHETQYF. The CDR3 DNA reads TGTGCCAGCAGTTACTCTGACAGGGTACATGAGACCCAGTACTTC.

The chain carries TRBV7-2 and TRBJ2-1; possibly TRBD1 for D (6 bases). The V end was cut by 4 bases, the J end by 3 bases, with 16 bases between. The CDR3 sequence is 16 residues long. The germline gives CDR1 SGHTA, CDR2 FQGNSA. CDR3 sequence: CASSSRRGSFYNEQFF. As DNA, the CDR3 is TGTGCCAGCAGCTCACGTAGGGGGTCGTTCTACAATGAGCAGTTCTTC.

The chain employs TRBV2 and TRBJ1-5; D might be TRBD1 (6 bases). Trimming took 5 bases from V and 5 from J, leaving 10 bases between them. The germline gives CDR1 SNHLY, CDR2 FYNNEI. The CDR3 loop spans 13 amino acids. The CDR3 coding sequence is TGTGCCAGCAGTATGGACAGCTATCAGCCCCAGCATTTT. Its translation: CASSMDSYQPQHF.

CDR3 protein: CASSQGSGVSDEQYF. The CDR3 DNA sequence: TGTGCCAGCAGCCAAGGCTCAGGGGTTAGCGACGAGCAGTACTTC. The gene calls are TRBV14 and TRBJ2-7; D is perhaps TRBD1 (6 bases). The V end was cut by 1 base, the J end by 5 bases, with 15 bases between. Per the germline V gene, CDR1 is SGHDN and CDR2 is FVKESK. This CDR3 comprises 15 residues.

This chain links TRBV2 with TRBJ1-1; D remains ambiguous. The V gene's germline CDR1 is SNHLY and CDR2 FYNNEI. V dropped 3 bases and J dropped 0 bases, with 11 bases sitting between them. The CDR3 consists of 15 residues. This CDR3 is CASSDIYSLNTEAFF. The CDR3 nucleotides are TGTGCCAGCAGTGACATCTACTCGCTGAACACTGAAGCTTTCTTT.

The rearrangement uses TRBV4-1 and TRBJ1-5; maybe TRBD1 (5 bases). The CDR3 has 15 residues. Germline values: CDR1 MGHRA, CDR2 YSYEKL. V lost 1 base, J lost 6 bases, and 13 bases lay in between. The chain's CDR3 is CASSQAGTASQPQHF. The CDR3 DNA sequence: TGCGCCAGCAGCCAAGCCGGGACTGCTTCTCAGCCCCAGCATTTT.

CDR3 coding DNA: TGTGCCAGCAGCCTACAGGGGGCAGCCTACGAGCAGTACTTC. Translation: CASSLQGAAYEQYF. The J gene is TRBJ2-7, the V gene TRBV28; the match to TRBD1 covers 9 bases. The CDR3 spans 14 residues. With V trimmed by 6 bases and J by 2 bases, 5 bases remained unmatched. Germline V lookup: CDR1 MDHEN, CDR2 SYDVKM.

This clone was observed at least ten times. The rearrangement links TRBV2 to TRBJ2-5; 8 bases line up with TRBD1. Germline loops: CDR1 SNHLY, CDR2 FYNNEI. This CDR3 is 15 amino acids long. J was trimmed by 1 base and V by 8 bases; bases with no gene match: 9. The CDR3 nucleotides read TGTGCCAGCGGAGGACAGGGTAGGCCCCAAGAGACCCAGTACTTC. Translating it yields CASGGQGRPQETQYF. Supplemented by reference TRBV2 and TRBJ2-5, the full variable domain reads EPEVTQTPSHQVTQMGQEVILRCVPISNHLYFYWYRQILGQKVEFLVSFYNNEISEKSEIFDDQFSVERPDGSNFTLKIRSTKLEDSAMYFCASGGQGRPQETQYFGPGTRLLVL.

The chain is built from TRBV11-2 and TRBJ1-1, with 7 nucleotides matching TRBD1. CDR1 is SGHAT and CDR2 is FQNNGV in the germline V gene. This CDR3 is built from 16 residues. V trimming: 5 bases; J trimming: 0 bases; junction bases outside the gene matches: 9. The CDR3 DNA follows: TGTGCCAGCAGCCTCGCGGGAGGGGGCGTGAACACTGAAGCTTTCTTT. It codes for CASSLAGGGVNTEAFF.

The rearrangement uses TRBV7-8 and TRBJ2-1, with D possibly matching TRBD1 (6 bases). The CDR3 length is 16 residues. Deletions cut 2 bases from V and 5 bases from J, with 16 bases between. The germline CDR1 and CDR2 sequences are SGHVS and FQNEAQ. The CDR3 loop reads CASSLSYRERDNEQFF. CDR3 bases: TGTGCCAGCAGCTTAAGTTACAGGGAGAGAGACAATGAGCAGTTCTTC.

The J gene is TRBJ2-2, the V gene TRBV6-1; 7 positions agree with TRBD2. There are 15 residues in the CDR3. The V and J ends lost 1 base and 6 bases, in that order; junction bases with no gene match: 5. Germline-derived CDR1 and CDR2 are MNHNS and SASEGT. This chain's CDR3 is CASSEGGGSPGELFF. The CDR3 nucleotides read TGTGCCAGCAGTGAAGGGGGGGGGAGCCCCGGGGAGCTGTTTTTT.

This clone has just a few counts. V is TRBV21-1 and J is TRBJ2-7; TRBD2 reflects the table's D call only, with no check against the DNA. TRBV21-1 constitutes a pseudogene. This CDR3 contains 14 residues. This chain's CDR3 is CASSKKGKRYEQYF. CDR3 sequence (DNA): TGTGCCAGCAGCAAAAAGGGTAAGCGGTACGAGCAGTACTTC.

The chain combines TRBV15 with TRBJ2-7; 9 positions match TRBD2. The CDR3 contains 15 residues. The germline V gene encodes CDR1 LNHNV and CDR2 YYDKDF (reference sequence). Losses at the gene ends were 0 bases for V and 6 bases for J; bases not matched to a gene: 6. The CDR3 sequence is CATSRDWAGGIEQYF. The CDR3, as DNA: TGTGCCACCAGCAGAGATTGGGCGGGAGGGATCGAGCAGTACTTC. The full variable domain, rest sourced from reference TRBV15 and TRBJ2-7, is DAMVIQNPRYQVTQFGKPVTLSCSQTLNHNVMYWYQQKSSQAPKLLFHYYDKDFNNEADTPDNFQSRRPNTSFCFLDIRSPGLGDTAMYLCATSRDWAGGIEQYFGPGTRLTVT.